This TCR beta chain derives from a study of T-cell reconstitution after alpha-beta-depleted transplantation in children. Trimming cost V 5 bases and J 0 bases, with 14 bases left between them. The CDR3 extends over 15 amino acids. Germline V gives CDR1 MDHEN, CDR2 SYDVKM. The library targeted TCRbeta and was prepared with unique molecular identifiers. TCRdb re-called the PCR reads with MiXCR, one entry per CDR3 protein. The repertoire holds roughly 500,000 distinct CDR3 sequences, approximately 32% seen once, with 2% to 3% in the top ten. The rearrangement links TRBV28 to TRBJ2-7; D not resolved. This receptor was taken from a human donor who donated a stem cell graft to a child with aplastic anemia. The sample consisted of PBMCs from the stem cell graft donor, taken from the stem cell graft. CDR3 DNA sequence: TGTGCCAGCAGTCCGCAGGAATTTAGCTCCTACGAGCAGTACTTC. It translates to CASSPQEFSSYEQYF. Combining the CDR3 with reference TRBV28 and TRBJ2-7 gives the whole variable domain DVKVTQSSRYLVKRTGEKVFLECVQDMDHENMFWYRQDPGLGLRLIYFSYDVKMKEKGDIPEGYSVSREKKERFSLILESASTNQTSMYLCASSPQEFSSYEQYFGPGTRLTVT.